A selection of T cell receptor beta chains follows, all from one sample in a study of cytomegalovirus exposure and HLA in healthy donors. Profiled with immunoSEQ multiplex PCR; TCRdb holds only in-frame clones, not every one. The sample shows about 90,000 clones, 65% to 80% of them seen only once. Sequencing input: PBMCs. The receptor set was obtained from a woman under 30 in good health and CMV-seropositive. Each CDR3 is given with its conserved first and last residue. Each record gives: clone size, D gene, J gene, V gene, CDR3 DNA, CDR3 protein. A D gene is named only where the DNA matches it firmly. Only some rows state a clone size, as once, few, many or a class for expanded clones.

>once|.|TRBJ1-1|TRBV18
TGTGCCAGCTCCGCGGCCGAGTCAGGGGCGAACACTGAAGCTTTCTTT
CASSAAESGANTEAFF
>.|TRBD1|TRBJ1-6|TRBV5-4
TGTGCCAGCAGCTTGGTCTGGACAGGGGATAATTCACCCCTCCACTTT
CASSLVWTGDNSPLHF
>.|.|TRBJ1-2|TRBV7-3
TGTGCCAGCAGCCCACAGGGAGGGGCGAACTATGGCTACACCTTC
CASSPQGGANYGYTF
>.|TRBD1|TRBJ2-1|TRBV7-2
TGTGCCAGCAGCTTAGCGGGAGGGGGGACAGGGGGCTACCCCTCCTACAATGAGCAGTTCTTC
CASSLAGGGTGGYPSYNEQFF
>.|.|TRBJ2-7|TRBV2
TGTGCCAGCAGTGAAGGTGGGCCGGAGCAGTACTTC
CASSEGGPEQYF
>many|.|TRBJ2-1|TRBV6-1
TGTGCCAGCAGTGACAGCTCCTACAATGAGCAGTTCTTC
CASSDSSYNEQFF
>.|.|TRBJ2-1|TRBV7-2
TGTGCCAGCAGCTTTCAGGATCTTACCTACAATGAGCAGTTCTTC
CASSFQDLTYNEQFF
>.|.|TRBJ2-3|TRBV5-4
TGTGCCAGCAGCCCAGGCAGGCTCTCAGATACGCAGTATTTT
CASSPGRLSDTQYF
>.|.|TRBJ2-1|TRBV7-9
TGTGCCAGCAGCTCTAGGGGGTATGAGCAGTTCTTC
CASSSRGYEQFF
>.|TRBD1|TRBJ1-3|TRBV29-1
TGCAGCGTTGGATCCTATGACAGGGGCTCTGGAAACACCATATATTTT
CSVGSYDRGSGNTIYF
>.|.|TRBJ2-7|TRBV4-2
TGTGCCAGCAGCCAAGATACAGCAAGTGTGTCCTACGAGCAGTACTTC
CASSQDTASVSYEQYF
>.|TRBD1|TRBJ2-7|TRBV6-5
TGTGCCAGCAGTCTCTACGGACAGGGGAGATACGAGCAGTACTTC
CASSLYGQGRYEQYF
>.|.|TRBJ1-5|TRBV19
TGTGCCAGTAGTTCGGACAGTTGGGGTCAGCCCCAGCATTTT
CASSSDSWGQPQHF
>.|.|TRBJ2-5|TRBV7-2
TGTGCCAGCAGCTTAGACGGTGTCAGGGTAGGAGAGACCCAGTACTTC
CASSLDGVRVGETQYF
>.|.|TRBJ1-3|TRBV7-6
TGTGCCAGCAGCTCCTCAGGGGTCTCTGGAAACACCATATATTTT
CASSSSGVSGNTIYF
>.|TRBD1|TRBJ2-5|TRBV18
TGTGCCAGCTCACGGGACAGGGTCTTTCCCGAGACCCAGTACTTC
CASSRDRVFPETQYF
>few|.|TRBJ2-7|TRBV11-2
TGTGCCAGCAGTTCCGGAGGATCCTACGAGCAGTACTTC
CASSSGGSYEQYF
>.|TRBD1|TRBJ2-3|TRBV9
TGTGCCAGCAGCGTAGTACAGGGGGGTAACACAGATACGCAGTATTTT
CASSVVQGGNTDTQYF
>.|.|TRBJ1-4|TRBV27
TGTGCCAGCAGTACCCCCTCCTCCACCCGGCAGGGCCTTGGAAAACTGTTTTTT
CASSTPSSTRQGLGKLFF
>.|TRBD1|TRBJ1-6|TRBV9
TGTGCCAGCAGCGCGACAGGGGATAATTCACCCCTCCACTTT
CASSATGDNSPLHF
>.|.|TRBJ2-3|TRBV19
TGTGCCAGTAGTCGAGACAGGCTGCAAGATACGCAGTATTTT
CASSRDRLQDTQYF
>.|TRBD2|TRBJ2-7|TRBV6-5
TGTGCCAGCAGTTACATAGCGGGACCCTACGAGCAGTACTTC
CASSYIAGPYEQYF
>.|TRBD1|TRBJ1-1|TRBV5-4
TGTGCCAGCAGCTTCGCCGACAGGGCCAACACTGAAGCTTTCTTT
CASSFADRANTEAFF
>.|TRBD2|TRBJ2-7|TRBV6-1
TGTGCCAGCAGTGATTGGACTAGCGGGGGAGCTCGGGCCTACGAGCAGTACTTC
CASSDWTSGGARAYEQYF
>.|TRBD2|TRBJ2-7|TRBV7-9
TGTGCCAGCAGCCCCGGGGGACTAGCGGGAGATCAGTACGAGCAGTACTTC
CASSPGGLAGDQYEQYF
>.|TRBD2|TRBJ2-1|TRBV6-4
TGTGCCAGCAGTGACGCGGGGGGCGCTTACAATGAGCAGTTCTTC
CASSDAGGAYNEQFF
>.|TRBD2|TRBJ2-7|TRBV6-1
TGTGCCAGCAGTTTGCGGGCGGGGGGCTCCTACGAGCAGTACTTC
CASSLRAGGSYEQYF
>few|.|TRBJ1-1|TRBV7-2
TGTGCCAGCAGCTTGAGGGGGGGACTTACTGAAGCTTTCTTT
CASSLRGGLTEAFF
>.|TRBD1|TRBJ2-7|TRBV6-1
TGTGCCAGCAGTTGGACAGGGGAGTATGCCGAGCAGTACTTC
CASSWTGEYAEQYF
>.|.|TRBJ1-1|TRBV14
TGTGCCAGCAGCCAAGATGTTGCAGACTTCGAAGCTTTCTTT
CASSQDVADFEAFF
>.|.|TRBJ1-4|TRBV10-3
TGTGCCATCAGTGAGACAGGGTTAAATGAAAAACTGTTTTTT
CAISETGLNEKLFF
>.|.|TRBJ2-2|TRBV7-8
TGTGCCAGCAGCTTACGGGGTAGTTGGAACACCGGGGAGCTGTTTTTT
CASSLRGSWNTGELFF
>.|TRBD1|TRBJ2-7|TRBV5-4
TGTGCCGTTTCACAGGGGGGAATCTACGAGCAGTACTTC
CAVSQGGIYEQYF
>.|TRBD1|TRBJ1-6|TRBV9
TGTGCCAGCAGCGTCGCCGGGACAGGGAGTTCACCCCTCCACTTT
CASSVAGTGSSPLHF
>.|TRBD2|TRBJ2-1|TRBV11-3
TGTGCCAGCAGCTTAGGTATTAGCGGGCATCCCCTCTTC
CASSLGISGHPLF
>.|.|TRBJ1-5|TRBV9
TGTGCCAGCAGCCTACTTGGTGATAGCAATCAGCCCCAGCATTTT
CASSLLGDSNQPQHF
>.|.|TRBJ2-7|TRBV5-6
TGTGCCAGCAGCTTGGGACAGCACTACGAGCAGTACTTC
CASSLGQHYEQYF
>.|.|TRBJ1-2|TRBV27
TGTGCCAGCAGTTCCAGAATCTCGCGCAGGGCCGCTAACTATGGCTACACCTTC
CASSSRISRRAANYGYTF
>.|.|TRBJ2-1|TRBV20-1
TGCAGTGCTACTAGCCACAATGAGCAGTTCTTC
CSATSHNEQFF
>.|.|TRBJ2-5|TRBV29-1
TGCAGCGTTGACGGGTACCCCGAGACCCAGTACTTC
CSVDGYPETQYF
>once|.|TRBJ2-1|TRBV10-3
TGTGCCATCAGTGGGGAGAGTACCGGTTACAATGAGCAGTTCTTC
CAISGESTGYNEQFF
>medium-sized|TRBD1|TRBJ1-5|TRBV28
TGTGCCAGCAGGCGGACAGGGAGAAAGAAACAGCCCCAGCATTTT
CASRRTGRKKQPQHF
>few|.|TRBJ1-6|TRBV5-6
TGTGCCAGCAGCTTTAAGATAGTCTCCTATAATTCACCCCTCCACTTT
CASSFKIVSYNSPLHF
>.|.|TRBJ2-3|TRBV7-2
TGTGCCAGCAGCTTAGCCGGGAGAGGGTGGTCAGATACGCAGTATTTT
CASSLAGRGWSDTQYF
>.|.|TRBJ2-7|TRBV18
TGTGCCAGCTCAGCGGGGGCCCGGCGAGAGCAGTACTTC
CASSAGARREQYF
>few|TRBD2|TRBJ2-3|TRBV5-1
TGCGCCAGCAGCGTAGCGGGAGATAGGACAGATACGCAGTATTTT
CASSVAGDRTDTQYF
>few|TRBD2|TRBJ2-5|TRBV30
TGTGCCTGGAGTGTACTAGCGGGAGGGCGGGGGGAGACCCAGTACTTC
CAWSVLAGGRGETQYF
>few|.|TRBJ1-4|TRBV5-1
TGCGCCAGTTCCTTGGGCCTGGGCAATGAAAAACTGTTTTTT
CASSLGLGNEKLFF
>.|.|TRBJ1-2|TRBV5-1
TGCGCCAGCGGCGGTCCTACAGGGCGTGGTGGCTACACCTTC
CASGGPTGRGGYTF
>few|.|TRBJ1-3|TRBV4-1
TGCGCCAGCAGCACCACGGACAACCCTGGAAACACCATATATTTT
CASSTTDNPGNTIYF
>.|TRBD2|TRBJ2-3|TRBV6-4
TGTGCCAGCAGTCTAGCGGGGGGCGGCACAGATACGCAGTATTTT
CASSLAGGGTDTQYF
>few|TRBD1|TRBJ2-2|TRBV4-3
TGCGCCAGCAGCCAAGTTCGACCGGGACAGGGAAACGGGGAGCTGTTTTTT
CASSQVRPGQGNGELFF